The clone carrying this TCR beta chain was seen ten or more times. This entry comes from a study of regulatory T cells in long-lasting Graves disease. Arm-PCR of CDR3 regions and iRepertoire HTBI primers were used to build TCR beta libraries. TCRdb reprocessed the multiplex PCR reads with MiXCR, giving one entry per CDR3 protein. Of fewer than 550,000 distinct CDR3 sequences listed, about 16% are singletons. The CDR3 has 13 residues. Germline V CDR1 and CDR2: MGHRA, YSYEKL. V was shortened by 3 bases and J by 1 base, with 6 bases between the two germline ends. Documented time point: newly diagnosed GD, antithyroid drugs for less than 3 months. After RNA was extracted from PBMCs, the TCR library was made from it. The sample was also reused in another study, on T cells in Graves' hyperthyroidism and ophthalmopathy.

This sequence originates from a woman aged 35-65 years with Graves disease. The V gene is TRBV4-1, the J gene TRBJ2-5; no firm D call. The source material was peripheral blood mononuclear cells (PBMCs), sampled at new diagnosis, from a patient treated with antithyroid drugs. In DNA, the CDR3 is TGCGCCAGCAGCCATGAGTTCCAAGAGACCCAGTACTTC. Protein: CASSHEFQETQYF.